Listed here are 4 T cell receptor beta chains from one sample, sequenced in a study of beta chain features in type 1 diabetes. Study-wide findings and caveats: When Type 1 diabetes patients were examined, their TCRB CDR3s proved moderately but significantly shorter in all four CD4+ subsets.

No antigen has been identified for these receptors. Expressed TCRB transcripts got sequenced, as all isolated RNA was reverse transcribed. The assay was immunoSEQ multiplex PCR, and TCRdb's table has in-frame clones only and misses some. In the table there are about 650,000 clones, 9.5% to 15% of which are singletons. The sequencing input was naive CD4+ T cells from blood. These receptors originate from a man in his thirties or forties with type 1 diabetes.

The chain carries TRBV10-3 and TRBJ2-1; D uncertain. The CDR3 spans 15 residues. Trimming removed 6 bases at V and 3 bases at J, with 15 bases between. Germline assignment: CDR1 ENHRY and CDR2 SYGVKD. This CDR3 is CAISPSVGIYNEQFF. The DNA for the CDR3 is TGTGCCATCAGCCCATCGGTTGGTATCTACAATGAGCAGTTCTTC.

This clone came up a few times. This chain joins TRBV25-1 and TRBJ2-2, with no clear D. The V end lost 4 bases, the J end lost 4 bases, and 4 bases lay between the germline ends. CDR1 is MGHDK, CDR2 SYGVNS, per germline. There are 12 residues in the CDR3. The CDR3 nucleotides read TGTGCCAGCAGTGGACTCACCGGGGAGCTGTTTTTT. It codes for CASSGLTGELFF.

This clone has a handful of counts. The rearrangement links TRBV7-2 to TRBJ2-3; 15 positions agree with TRBD2. Germline V CDR1 and CDR2: SGHTA, FQGNSA. The CDR3 length is 16 residues. Trimming removed 0 bases from V and 5 bases from J; junction bases left unmatched: 0. CDR3 loop: CASSLAGLAGGDTQYF. The CDR3 nucleotides read TGTGCCAGCAGCTTAGCGGGACTAGCGGGGGGAGATACGCAGTATTTT.

The rearrangement uses TRBV9 and TRBJ1-1; D call uncertain. The CDR3 runs to 14 residues. Germline V gene lookup returns CDR1 SGDLS and CDR2 YYNGEE. V lost 0 bases and J lost 5, with 11 bases in between. Here the CDR3 reads CASSVATRFTEAFF. In DNA form, the CDR3 reads TGTGCCAGCAGCGTAGCCACTCGGTTTACTGAAGCTTTCTTT.